Following are 2 T cell receptor beta chains from one sample sequenced in a study of T-cell memory formation after mild COVID-19. MiXCR, applied by TCRdb to the 5' RACE reads, yields one record per CDR3 protein. The data contain fewer than 650,000 distinct CDR3 sequences, 20% to 25% of them singletons. The sample was PBMCs or a T cell subset sorted from them (not recorded which). These receptors all come from an adult woman who had mild COVID-19 (a few samples of this study predate the infection). Cell type and time point are not known.

This chain connects TRBV24-1 to TRBJ2-5; D remains ambiguous. CDR1 is KGHDR and CDR2 is SFDVKD in the germline V gene. The CDR3 spans 14 residues. Deletions cut 3 bases from V and 0 bases from J, with 7 bases between. This CDR3 reads CATSDPEYQETQYF. The DNA of the CDR3 is TGTGCCACCAGTGATCCAGAGTACCAAGAGACCCAGTACTTC.

This rearrangement joins TRBV7-2 to TRBJ2-3; D ambiguous. The CDR3 spans 14 residues. V was cut by 5 bases and J by 9 bases, with 18 bases left in between. CDR1 and CDR2 from the germline V gene are SGHTA and FQGNSA. CDR3 protein: CASSGRTGSLTQYF. In DNA, the CDR3 is TGTGCCAGCAGCGGGCGTACCGGGTCCCTCACGCAGTATTTT.